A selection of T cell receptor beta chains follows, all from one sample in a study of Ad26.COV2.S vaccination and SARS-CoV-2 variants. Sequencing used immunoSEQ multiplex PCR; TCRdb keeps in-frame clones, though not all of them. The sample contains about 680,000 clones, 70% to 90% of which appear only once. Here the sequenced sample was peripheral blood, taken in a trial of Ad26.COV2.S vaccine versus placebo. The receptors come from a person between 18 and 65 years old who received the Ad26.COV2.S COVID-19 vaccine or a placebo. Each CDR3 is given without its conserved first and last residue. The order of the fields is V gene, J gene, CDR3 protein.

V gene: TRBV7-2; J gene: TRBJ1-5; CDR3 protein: ASSSAGGNGQPQH
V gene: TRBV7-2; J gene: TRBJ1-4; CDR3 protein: ASTAGARGEKLF
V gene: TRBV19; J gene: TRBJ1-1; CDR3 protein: ASSPQDRVDTEAF
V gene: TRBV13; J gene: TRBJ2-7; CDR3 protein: ASSASESYEQY
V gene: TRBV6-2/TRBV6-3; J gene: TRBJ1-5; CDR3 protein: ASSIRGNQPQH
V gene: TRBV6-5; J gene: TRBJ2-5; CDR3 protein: ASNLDRVQETQY
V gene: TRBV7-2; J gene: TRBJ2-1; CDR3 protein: ASSPLRTRSSYNEQF
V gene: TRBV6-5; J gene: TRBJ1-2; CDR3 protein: ASRDSWGGYT
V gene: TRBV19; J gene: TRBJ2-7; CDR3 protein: ASSIKGVEWYEQY
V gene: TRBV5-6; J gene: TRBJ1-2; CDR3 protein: ASSLGQLGYT
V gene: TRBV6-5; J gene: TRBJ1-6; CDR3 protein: ASKIGQGINSPLH
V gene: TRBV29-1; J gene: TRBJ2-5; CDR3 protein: SASEAQETQY
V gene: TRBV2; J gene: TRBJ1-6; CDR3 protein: ASSEMGTANSPLH
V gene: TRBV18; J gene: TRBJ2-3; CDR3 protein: ASSPLGGGETDTQY
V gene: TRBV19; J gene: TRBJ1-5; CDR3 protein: ASSRDRGGQPQH
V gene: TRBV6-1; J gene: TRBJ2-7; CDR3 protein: ASSDRTSQNYEQY
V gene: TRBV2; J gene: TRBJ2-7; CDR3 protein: ASTSYRHGSYEQY
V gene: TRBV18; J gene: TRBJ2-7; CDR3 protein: ASSPTLYEQY
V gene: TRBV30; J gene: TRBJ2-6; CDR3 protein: AWGTGSSGANVLT
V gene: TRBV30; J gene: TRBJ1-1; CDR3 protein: AWKTGAQDEAF
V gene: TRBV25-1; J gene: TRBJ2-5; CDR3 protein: ASSVSGQETQY
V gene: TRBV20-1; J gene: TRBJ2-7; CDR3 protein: SASPGLAGPTYEQY
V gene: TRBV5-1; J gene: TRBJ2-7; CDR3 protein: ASSLVLSGSYEQY
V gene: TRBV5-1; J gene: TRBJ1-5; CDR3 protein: ASSETGASNQPQH
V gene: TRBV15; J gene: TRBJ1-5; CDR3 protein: ATSRVAASQH
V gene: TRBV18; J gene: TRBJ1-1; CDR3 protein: ASSSDRVGTEAF
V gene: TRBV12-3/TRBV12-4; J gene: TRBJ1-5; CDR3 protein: ASSSENQPQH
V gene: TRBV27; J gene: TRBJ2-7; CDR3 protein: ASSHTGTSGSREQY
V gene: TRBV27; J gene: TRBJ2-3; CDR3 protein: ASWDLAERSDTQY
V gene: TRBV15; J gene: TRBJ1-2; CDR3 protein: ATSRDQQGAARGGYT
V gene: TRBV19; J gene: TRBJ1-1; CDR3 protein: ASSIDGNTEAF
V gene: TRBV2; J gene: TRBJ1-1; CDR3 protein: ASSLRGGGNTEAF
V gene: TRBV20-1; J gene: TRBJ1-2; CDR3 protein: SASSPLAVNYGYT
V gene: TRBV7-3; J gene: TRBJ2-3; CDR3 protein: ASSLTGTRTDTQY
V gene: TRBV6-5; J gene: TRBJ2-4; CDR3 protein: ASSYSAAAKNIQY
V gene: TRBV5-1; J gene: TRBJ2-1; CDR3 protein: ASSGRTSGGSNEQF
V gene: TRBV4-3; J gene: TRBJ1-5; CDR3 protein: ASSLTDGLGPQH
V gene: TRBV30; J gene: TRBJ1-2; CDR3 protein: AWSVPEVRYGYT
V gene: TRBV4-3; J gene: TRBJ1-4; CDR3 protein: ASSQGGRAREKLF
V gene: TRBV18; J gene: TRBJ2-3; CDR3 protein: ASSPPSKLTDTQY
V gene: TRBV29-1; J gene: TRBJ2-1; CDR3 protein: SVGGLAGVSEQF
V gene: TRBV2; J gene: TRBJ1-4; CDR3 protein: ASRLRHTE
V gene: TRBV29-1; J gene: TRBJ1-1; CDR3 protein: SVEDRGRLMNTEAF
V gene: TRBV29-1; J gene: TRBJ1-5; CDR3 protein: SVGTGVNQPQH
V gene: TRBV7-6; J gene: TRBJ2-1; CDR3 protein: ASSSSRDTGPLGREQF
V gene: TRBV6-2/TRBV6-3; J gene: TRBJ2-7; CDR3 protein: ASSETGKRYEQY
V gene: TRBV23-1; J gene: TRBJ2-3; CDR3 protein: ASSQSRQGRSDTQY
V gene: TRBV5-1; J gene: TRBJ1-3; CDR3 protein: ASTANGGAGNTIY
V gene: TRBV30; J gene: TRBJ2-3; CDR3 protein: ALGAASTDTQY
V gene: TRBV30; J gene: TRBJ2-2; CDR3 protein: AWKQDSVSGELF
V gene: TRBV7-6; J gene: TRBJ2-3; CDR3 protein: ASSLGQGDTQY
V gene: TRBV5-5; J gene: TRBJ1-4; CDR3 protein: ASSGRQGSTNEKLF
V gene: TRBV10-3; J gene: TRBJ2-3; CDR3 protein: AISVGREGTDTQY
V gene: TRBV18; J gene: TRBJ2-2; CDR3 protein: ASSPKTGTGELF
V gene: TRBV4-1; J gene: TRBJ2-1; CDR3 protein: ASSPSRDRGSYNEQF
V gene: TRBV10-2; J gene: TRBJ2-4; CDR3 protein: ASSDREVELAKNIQY
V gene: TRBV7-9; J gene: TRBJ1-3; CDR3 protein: ASSVGTGGRNTIY